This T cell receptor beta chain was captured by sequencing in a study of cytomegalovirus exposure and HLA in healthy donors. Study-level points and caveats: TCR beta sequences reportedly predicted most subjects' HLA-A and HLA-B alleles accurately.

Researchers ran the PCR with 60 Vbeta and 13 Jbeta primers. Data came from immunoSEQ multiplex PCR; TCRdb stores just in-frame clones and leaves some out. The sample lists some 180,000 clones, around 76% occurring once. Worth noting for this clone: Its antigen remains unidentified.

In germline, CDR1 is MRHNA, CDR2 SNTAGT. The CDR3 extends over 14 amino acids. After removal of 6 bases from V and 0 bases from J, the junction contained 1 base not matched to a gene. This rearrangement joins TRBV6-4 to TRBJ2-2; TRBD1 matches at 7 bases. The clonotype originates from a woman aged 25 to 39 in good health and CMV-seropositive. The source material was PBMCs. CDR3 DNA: TGTGCCAGCAGAGGGACAGCGAACACCGGGGAGCTGTTTTTT. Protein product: CASRGTANTGELFF.